Sequencing of this T cell receptor beta chain was carried out in a study of chemoradiotherapy in HPV16-positive cancers. As for the study in general: A couple of HPV16-positive patients' cells yielded candidate HPV-specific clones and common motifs.

Produced via immunoSEQ multiplex PCR; TCRdb's table is partial and in-frame only. In the table there are approximately 11,000 clones, about 81% of which are singletons. CDR1 is ENHRY and CDR2 is SYGVKD in the germline V gene. Trimming left V 2 bases short and J 10 bases short, with 9 bases between. CDR3 length: 12 amino acids. The receptor was isolated from a human donor with HPV-associated anogenital cancer. Sampling was performed from a patient who underwent chemoradiotherapy. The chain has TRBV10-3 and TRBJ2-1; D unresolved. Here the CDR3 DNA reads TGTGCCATCAGTGAGCTGCTCGGAGAGCAGTTCTTC. Its protein is CAISELLGEQFF.